The next 30 T cell receptor beta chains were all read from a single sample in a study of cytomegalovirus exposure and HLA in healthy donors. The study ran its PCR with 60 Vbeta and 13 Jbeta primers. Produced via immunoSEQ multiplex PCR; TCRdb's table is partial and in-frame only. The repertoire includes 150,000 to 200,000 clones, 80% to 90% of them detected once, and roughly 8.8% sits in the top ten. Sequences were obtained from PBMCs. The origin of the receptors is a man between 18 and 29 years old in good health and CMV-seropositive.

This clone was seen a handful of times. The rearrangement uses TRBV10-3 and TRBJ1-2, with D possibly being TRBD1 (5 bases). The CDR3 is 13 amino acids. Trimming shortened V by 6 bases and J by 2 bases, and 10 bases separated the two germline ends. The germline V gene has CDR1 ENHRY and CDR2 SYGVKD. CDR3 sequence reads: CAISRDLNYGYTF. CDR3 DNA sequence: TGTGCCATCAGCAGGGACTTAAACTATGGCTACACCTTC.

The chain links TRBV7-2 to TRBJ2-3; maybe TRBD2 (5 bases). V lost 0 bases and J 3 bases, leaving 7 bases between the germline ends. Germline CDR1 reads SGHTA; CDR2 reads FQGNSA. CDR3 length: 14 residues. The CDR3 sequence is CASSLARVTDTQYF. In nucleotides, the CDR3 is TGTGCCAGCAGCTTAGCGAGGGTGACAGATACGCAGTATTTT.

The genes are TRBV9 and TRBJ2-1; D is possibly TRBD1 (5 bases). V gave up 0 bases and J gave up 15 bases, with 16 bases separating them. Germline CDR1 SGDLS, CDR2 YYNGEE. This CDR3 comprises 13 residues. CDR3 protein: CASSVVGVLRWFF. CDR3 DNA: TGTGCCAGCAGCGTAGTAGGGGTCCTACGTTGGTTCTTC.

Regarding this clone: Compared with germline, one end of the junction differs, possibly owing to a read error. The chain uses TRBV7-7 and TRBJ1-4, with D possibly matching TRBD1 (5 bases). Looked up from germline, CDR1 is SSHAT and CDR2 is FNYEAQ (reference sequence). The CDR3 contains 17 residues. Here the CDR3 reads CASSPFTPQEGIGKLFF. In DNA, the CDR3 is TGTGCTAGCAGCCCCTTTACCCCCCAGGAGGGGATTGGAAAACTGTTTTTT. The full variable domain, completed using reference TRBV7-7 and TRBJ1-4, is GAGVSQSPRYKVTKRGQDVTLRCDPISSHATLYWYQQALGQGPEFLTYFNYEAQPDKSGLPSDRFSAERPEGSISTLTIQRTEQRDSAMYRCASSPFTPQEGIGKLFFGSGTQLSVL.

The rearrangement links TRBV18 to TRBJ2-5; TRBD2 matches at 11 bases. CDR1 is KGHSH and CDR2 is LQKENI in the germline V gene. Trimming took 5 bases from V and 0 from J; bases not matched to a gene: 2. This CDR3 is 15 amino acids long. Here the CDR3 DNA reads TGTGCCAGCTCATCACTAGCGGGGGACCAAGAGACCCAGTACTTC. Protein sequence: CASSSLAGDQETQYF.

This chain joins TRBV19 and TRBJ1-2, with D maybe TRBD1 (6 bases). V dropped 3 bases and J dropped 3 bases, with 17 bases sitting between them. The CDR3 loop spans 16 amino acids. CDR1 is LNHDA and CDR2 is SQIVND in the germline V gene (reference sequence). CDR3 loop: CASSILAGESYYGYTF. In nucleotides, the CDR3 is TGTGCCAGTAGTATTTTAGCAGGGGAGTCCTACTATGGCTACACCTTC.

There are a few counts of this clone. The chain has TRBV27 and TRBJ2-7; 9 nucleotides align to TRBD1. The V gene's germline CDR1 is MNHEY and CDR2 SMNVEV (reference sequence). Trimming took 5 bases from V and 3 from J; bases not matched to a gene: 14. This CDR3 comprises 17 residues. CDR3 sequence (DNA): TGTGCCAGCAGTCCGACGCGCGTGGGACAGGGCGTCTACGAGCAGTACTTC. Its protein is CASSPTRVGQGVYEQYF.

The rearrangement joins TRBV7-6 to TRBJ2-2; tentative D call: TRBD2 (5 bases). V was clipped by 5 bases and J by 2 bases, with 12 bases between them. The CDR3 has 15 residues. Looked up from germline, CDR1 is SGHVS and CDR2 is FNYEAQ. CDR3: CASSTGLINTGELFF. The DNA for the CDR3 is TGTGCCAGCAGCACCGGACTTATTAACACCGGGGAGCTGTTTTTT.

The chain couples TRBV5-1 to TRBJ1-5; unclear D gene. The CDR3 extends over 18 amino acids. Germline V gene sequence: CDR1 SGHRS, CDR2 YFSETQ. V was trimmed by 4 bases and J by 4 bases, leaving 24 bases between them. CDR3 bases: TGCGCCAGCAGCCCTCTGGAACCCTGGAGGTATAGAAATCAGCCCCAGCATTTT. Translating it yields CASSPLEPWRYRNQPQHF.

This rearrangement joins TRBV30 to TRBJ2-2; TRBD1 agrees at 7 bases. Germline V gene lookup returns CDR1 GTSNPN and CDR2 SVGIG (reference sequence). Germline trimming cut 2 bases from V and 7 bases from J; bases unmatched to any gene: 4. The CDR3 totals 13 residues. The CDR3 sequence is CAWSPTGDGELFF. The CDR3 DNA reads TGTGCCTGGAGTCCTACAGGGGACGGGGAGCTGTTTTTT.

The chain couples TRBV9 to TRBJ1-2, with 8 bases identical to TRBD1. Germline trimming cut 0 bases from V and 5 bases from J; bases unmatched to any gene: 6. The germline CDR1 and CDR2 sequences are SGDLS and YYNGEE. The CDR3 totals 15 residues. The CDR3 bases are TGTGCCAGCAGCGTAGGATTGGACAGGGAGTATGGCTACACCTTC. Protein sequence: CASSVGLDREYGYTF.

The V and J genes are TRBV6-5 and TRBJ2-5; 7 bases fit TRBD2. The CDR3 runs to 16 residues. Germline V gene sequence: CDR1 MNHEY, CDR2 SVGAGI. Losses at the gene ends were 0 bases for V and 6 bases for J; bases not matched to a gene: 10. Here the CDR3 DNA reads TGTGCCAGCAGTTACTCGTTGGCAACTAGCGTCCAGACCCAGTACTTC. This gives the protein CASSYSLATSVQTQYF.

The V and J genes are TRBV18 and TRBJ1-6; D not resolved. Germline V gene sequence: CDR1 KGHSH, CDR2 LQKENI. CDR3 length: 13 residues. Trimming stripped 6 bases from V and 8 bases from J, with 11 bases between. Here the CDR3 DNA reads TGTGCCAGCTCTCCAAACATGGATTCACCCCTCCACTTT. Its translation is CASSPNMDSPLHF.

This chain joins TRBV7-2 and TRBJ2-5; 8 bases are shared with TRBD2. Germline-derived CDR1 and CDR2 are SGHTA and FQGNSA. With 0 bases clipped from V and 3 bases from J, the junction kept 6 bases outside the gene matches. The CDR3 is 16 residues long. The CDR3 DNA sequence: TGTGCCAGCAGCTTAGCCCCGGGGGGGTCCGAAGAGACCCAGTACTTC. Protein product: CASSLAPGGSEETQYF. Full variable domain (outside the CDR3, taken from reference TRBV7-2 and TRBJ2-5): GAGVSQSPSNKVTEKGKDVELRCDPISGHTALYWYRQSLGQGLEFLIYFQGNSAPDKSGLPSDRFSAERTGGSVSTLTIQRTQQEDSAVYLCASSLAPGGSEETQYFGPGTRLLVL.

A few counts support this clone. V and J are TRBV18 and TRBJ1-6, with D perhaps TRBD1 (5 bases). Per germline, CDR1 KGHSH and CDR2 LQKENI. The germline V and J ends were trimmed by 5 bases and 9 bases, with 20 bases remaining between them. The length of the CDR3 is 16 residues. CDR3 residues: CASSNGGPQISSPLHF. In nucleotides, the CDR3 is TGTGCCAGCTCAAACGGGGGTCCGCAAATTTCTTCACCCCTCCACTTT.

The chain recombines TRBV4-1 with TRBJ1-5, with D possibly being TRBD1 (5 bases). This CDR3 comprises 16 residues. Germline lookup yields CDR1 MGHRA and CDR2 YSYEKL. The V end was cut by 4 bases, the J end by 4 bases, with 17 bases between. This CDR3 reads CASSLKFLGDNQPQHF. DNA of the CDR3: TGCGCCAGCAGCCTTAAGTTCCTAGGGGATAATCAGCCCCAGCATTTT.

This clone has only one observation. This chain connects TRBV9 to TRBJ2-1, with 9 bases that match TRBD2. The germline gives CDR1 SGDLS, CDR2 YYNGEE. J lost 10 bases, V lost 0 bases, and 14 bases had no gene match. The CDR3 runs 17 residues. CDR3 bases: TGTGCCAGCAGCGTAGAGATGGCTAGCGGGACCGCGGGAGAGCAGTTCTTC. Its protein product is CASSVEMASGTAGEQFF.

This clone showed up just once. The V gene is TRBV25-1, the J gene TRBJ2-7; TRBD2 matches at 11 bases. CDR1 MGHDK and CDR2 SYGVNS come from the germline V gene. The junction had 11 bases not matched to a gene; V was cut back by 6 bases and J by 4 bases. The CDR3 has 16 amino acids. The CDR3 region is CASSEPSGGPLYEQYF. As DNA, the CDR3 is TGTGCCAGCAGCGAACCTAGCGGGGGGCCCCTTTACGAGCAGTACTTC.

The chain has TRBV5-5 and TRBJ2-3, with D perhaps TRBD2 (6 bases). Germline V gives CDR1 SGHKS, CDR2 YYEKEE (reference sequence). The CDR3 runs 16 residues. Between the trimmed V and J ends, which lost 4 bases and 0 bases, there was a span of 15 bases. CDR3 nucleotides: TGTGCCAGCAGCCCCCCCCTTGCGGGGAGCACAGATACGCAGTATTTT. Translated: CASSPPLAGSTDTQYF.

The chain recombines TRBV19 with TRBJ1-1; a weak D match, TRBD1 (5 bases). CDR3 length: 17 residues. Germline loops: CDR1 LNHDA, CDR2 SQIVND (reference sequence). V was cut by 3 bases and J by 4 bases, with 21 bases left in between. The CDR3 DNA reads as TGTGCCAGTAGTATGGTTCTAGGGAGGTCGGGGGGCACTGAAGCTTTCTTT. Its translation is CASSMVLGRSGGTEAFF. The full variable domain, completed using reference TRBV19 and TRBJ1-1, is DGGITQSPKYLFRKEGQNVTLSCEQNLNHDAMYWYRQDPGQGLRLIYYSQIVNDFQKGDIAEGYSVSREKKESFPLTVTSAQKNPTAFYLCASSMVLGRSGGTEAFFGQGTRLTVV.

This clone was detected once. This chain connects TRBV5-4 to TRBJ2-3; 8 nucleotides agree with TRBD2. CDR3 length: 16 amino acids. The germline gives CDR1 SGHNT, CDR2 YYREEE (reference sequence). V lost 2 bases to trimming and J lost 1 base; unmatched junction nucleotides: 6. The CDR3 reads CASSLKRGGRTDTQYF. CDR3 bases: TGTGCCAGCAGCTTAAAACGGGGGGGTCGCACAGATACGCAGTATTTT.

The chain employs TRBV2 and TRBJ2-5; TRBD2 matches 10 bases. The CDR3 has 15 amino acids. V shed 2 bases and J 11 bases; nucleotides not matched to a gene: 11. Germline CDR1 is SNHLY and CDR2 is FYNNEI. This CDR3 is CASSELAGALGEQYF. CDR3 nucleotide sequence: TGTGCCAGCAGTGAACTAGCGGGGGCCCTTGGGGAGCAGTACTTC.

CDR3 DNA: TGCGCCAGCAGCTCTCCGGGTATCCAAGAGACCCAGTACTTC. Protein product: CASSSPGIQETQYF. The chain recombines TRBV5-1 with TRBJ2-5; no firm D call. The germline V and J ends were trimmed by 3 bases and 1 base, with 10 bases remaining between them. Looked up from germline, CDR1 is SGHRS and CDR2 is YFSETQ. The CDR3 covers 14 residues.

The rearrangement joins TRBV30 to TRBJ2-5; the D gene is possibly TRBD1 (6 bases). Trimming removed 2 bases at V and 5 bases at J, with 12 bases between. CDR1 and CDR2 (germline): GTSNPN, SVGIG (reference sequence). The length of the CDR3 is 13 residues. The DNA for the CDR3 is TGTGCCTGGAGTACAGGGCGGAGGGAGACCCAGTACTTC. This gives the protein CAWSTGRRETQYF.

This sequence joins TRBV13 and TRBJ2-3, with 7 bases aligning to TRBD1. Germline assignment: CDR1 PRHDT and CDR2 FYEKMQ (reference sequence). This CDR3 comprises 16 residues. Trimming cost V 0 bases and J 2 bases; bases outside gene matches: 5. This chain's CDR3 is CASSLGRDRATDTQYF. CDR3 in DNA: TGTGCCAGCAGCTTAGGACGAGACAGGGCCACAGATACGCAGTATTTT.

V and J are TRBV5-1 and TRBJ2-7; 11 bases align to TRBD2. CDR1 is SGHRS and CDR2 is YFSETQ in the germline V gene. The junction had 8 bases not matched to a gene; V was cut back by 0 bases and J by 3 bases. The CDR3 loop spans 17 amino acids. Here the CDR3 DNA reads TGCGCCAGCAGCTTGGGTAGCGGGGGGGCCTTTTACTACGAGCAGTACTTC. It yields the protein CASSLGSGGAFYYEQYF.

J is TRBJ2-5 and V is TRBV5-3, with D tentatively TRBD1 (6 bases). TRBV5-3 is identified as an open reading frame with a role that is uncertain. The V and J ends lost 2 bases and 1 base respectively, with 12 bases between them. The CDR3 runs to 15 residues. CDR3 sequence (DNA): TGTGCCAGAAGCTTAAACACAGGGAGCCAAGAGACCCAGTACTTC. Protein product: CARSLNTGSQETQYF.

The V gene is TRBV19, the J gene TRBJ2-2, with 12 bases matching TRBD1. CDR3 length: 20 residues. Germline assignment: CDR1 LNHDA and CDR2 SQIVND (reference sequence). V dropped 3 bases and J dropped 4; count of bases not matched to a gene: 15. CDR3 sequence (DNA): TGTGCCAGTAGTATGGATTTAGATTCCTGGGACAGGGGGCGCACCGGGGAGCTGTTTTTT. It is translated as CASSMDLDSWDRGRTGELFF. The whole variable domain, remainder taken from reference TRBV19 and TRBJ2-2, is DGGITQSPKYLFRKEGQNVTLSCEQNLNHDAMYWYRQDPGQGLRLIYYSQIVNDFQKGDIAEGYSVSREKKESFPLTVTSAQKNPTAFYLCASSMDLDSWDRGRTGELFFGEGSRLTVL.

The rearrangement joins TRBV4-2 to TRBJ1-1; weak D call: TRBD1 (5 bases). CDR1 and CDR2 from the germline V gene are LGHNA and YNFKEQ. There are 17 residues in the CDR3. Trimming took 1 base from V and 3 from J, leaving 18 bases between them. The DNA of the CDR3 is TGTGCCAGCAGCCAAGCCCCGGGGGTGGGGGGGGACACTGAAGCTTTCTTT. Protein sequence: CASSQAPGVGGDTEAFF.

V usage is TRBV7-9 and J usage is TRBJ2-7; possible D gene TRBD2, 5 bases. Germline assignment: CDR1 SEHNR and CDR2 FQNEAQ (reference sequence). Trimming removed 2 bases from V and 0 bases from J, with 8 bases in between. This CDR3 comprises 14 residues. The CDR3 region has the DNA TGTGCCAGCAGCTTAAGGGAGTTCTCCTACGAGCAGTACTTC. Encoded protein: CASSLREFSYEQYF.